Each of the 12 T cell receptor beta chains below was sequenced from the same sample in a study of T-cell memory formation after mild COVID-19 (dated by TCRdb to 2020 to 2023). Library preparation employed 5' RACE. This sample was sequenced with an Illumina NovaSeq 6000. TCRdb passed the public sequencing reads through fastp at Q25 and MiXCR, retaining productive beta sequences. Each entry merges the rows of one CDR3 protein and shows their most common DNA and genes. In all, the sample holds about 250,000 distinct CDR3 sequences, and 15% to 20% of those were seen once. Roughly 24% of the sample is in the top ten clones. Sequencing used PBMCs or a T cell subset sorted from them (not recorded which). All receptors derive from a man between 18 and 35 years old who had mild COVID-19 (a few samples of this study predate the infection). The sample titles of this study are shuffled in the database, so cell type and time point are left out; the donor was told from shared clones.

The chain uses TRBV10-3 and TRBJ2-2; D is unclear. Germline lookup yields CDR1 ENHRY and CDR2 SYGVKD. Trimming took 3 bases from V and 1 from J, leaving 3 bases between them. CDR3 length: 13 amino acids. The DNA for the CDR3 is TGTGCCATCAGTGAAGAGAACACCGGGGAGCTGTTTTTT. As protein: CAISEENTGELFF.

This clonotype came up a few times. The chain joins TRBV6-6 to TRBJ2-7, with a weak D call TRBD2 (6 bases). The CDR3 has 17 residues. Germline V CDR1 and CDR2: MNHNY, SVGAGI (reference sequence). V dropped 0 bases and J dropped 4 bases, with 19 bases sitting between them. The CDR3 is CASSYSIGTARGYEQYV. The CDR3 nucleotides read TGTGCCAGCAGTTACTCGATCGGGACTGCACGGGGTTACGAGCAGTACGTC.

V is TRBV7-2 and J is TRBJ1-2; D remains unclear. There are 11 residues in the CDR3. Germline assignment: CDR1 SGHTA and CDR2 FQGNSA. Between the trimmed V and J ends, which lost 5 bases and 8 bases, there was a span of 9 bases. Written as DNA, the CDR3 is TGTGCCAGCAGCCCAACGTCAGGCTACACCTTC. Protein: CASSPTSGYTF.

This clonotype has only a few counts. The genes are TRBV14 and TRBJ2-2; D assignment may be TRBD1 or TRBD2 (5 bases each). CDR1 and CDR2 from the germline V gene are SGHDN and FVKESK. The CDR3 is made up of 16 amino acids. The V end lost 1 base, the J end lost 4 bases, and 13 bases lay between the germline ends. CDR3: CASSQGGQGPTGELFF. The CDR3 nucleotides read TGTGCCAGCAGCCAAGGCGGGCAGGGACCCACCGGGGAGCTGTTTTTT.

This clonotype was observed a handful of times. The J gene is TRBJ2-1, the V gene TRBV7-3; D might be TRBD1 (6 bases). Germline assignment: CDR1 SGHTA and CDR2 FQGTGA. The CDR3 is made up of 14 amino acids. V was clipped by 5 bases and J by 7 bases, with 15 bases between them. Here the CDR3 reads CASSPQGGLNEQFF. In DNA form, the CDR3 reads TGTGCCAGCAGCCCACAGGGCGGGCTGAATGAGCAGTTCTTC. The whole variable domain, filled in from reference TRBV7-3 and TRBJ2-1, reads GAGVSQTPSNKVTEKGKYVELRCDPISGHTALYWYRQSLGQGPEFLIYFQGTGAADDSGLPNDRFFAVRPEGSVSTLKIQRTERGDSAVYLCASSPQGGLNEQFFGPGTRLTVL.

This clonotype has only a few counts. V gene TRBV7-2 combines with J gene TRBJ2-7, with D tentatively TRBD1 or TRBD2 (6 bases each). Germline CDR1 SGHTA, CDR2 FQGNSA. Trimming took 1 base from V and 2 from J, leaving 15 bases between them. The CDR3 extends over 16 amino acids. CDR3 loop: CASSLVGGPEAYEQYF. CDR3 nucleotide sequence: TGTGCCAGCAGCTTAGTTGGGGGGCCGGAGGCCTACGAGCAGTACTTC. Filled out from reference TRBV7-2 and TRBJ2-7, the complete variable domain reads GAGVSQSPSNKVTEKGKDVELRCDPISGHTALYWYRQSLGQGLEFLIYFQGNSAPDKSGLPSDRFSAERTGGSVSTLTIQRTQQEDSAVYLCASSLVGGPEAYEQYFGPGTRLTVT.

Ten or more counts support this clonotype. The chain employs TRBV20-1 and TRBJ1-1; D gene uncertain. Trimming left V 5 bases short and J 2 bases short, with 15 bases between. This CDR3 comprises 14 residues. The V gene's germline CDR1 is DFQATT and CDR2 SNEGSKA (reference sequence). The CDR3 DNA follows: TGCAGTGCTCGGCACATTAGGGCTAACACTGAAGCTTTCTTT. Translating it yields CSARHIRANTEAFF.

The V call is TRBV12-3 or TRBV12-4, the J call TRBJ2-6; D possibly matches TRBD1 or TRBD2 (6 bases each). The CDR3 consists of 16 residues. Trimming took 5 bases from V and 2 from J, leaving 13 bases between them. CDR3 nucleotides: TGTGCCAGCAGTAAGTGGGGGGCTACTGGGGCCAACGTCCTGACTTTC. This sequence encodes CASSKWGATGANVLTF.

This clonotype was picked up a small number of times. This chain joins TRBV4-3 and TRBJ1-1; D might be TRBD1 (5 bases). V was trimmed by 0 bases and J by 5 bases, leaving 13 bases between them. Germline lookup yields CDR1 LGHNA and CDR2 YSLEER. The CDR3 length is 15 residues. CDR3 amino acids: CASSQEPGLATEAFF. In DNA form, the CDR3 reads TGCGCCAGCAGCCAAGAGCCGGGACTGGCGACTGAAGCTTTCTTT.

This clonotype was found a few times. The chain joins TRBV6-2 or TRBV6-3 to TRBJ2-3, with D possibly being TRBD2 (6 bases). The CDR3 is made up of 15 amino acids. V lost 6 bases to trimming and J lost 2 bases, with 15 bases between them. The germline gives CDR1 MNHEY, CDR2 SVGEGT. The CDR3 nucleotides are TGTGCCAGCAGGACGGGACTGGTACACACAGATACGCAGTATTTT. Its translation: CASRTGLVHTDTQYF.

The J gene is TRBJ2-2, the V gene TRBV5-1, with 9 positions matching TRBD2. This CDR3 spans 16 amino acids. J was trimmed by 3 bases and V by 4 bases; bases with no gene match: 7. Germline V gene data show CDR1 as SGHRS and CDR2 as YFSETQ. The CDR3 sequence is CASSPGLARDTGELFF. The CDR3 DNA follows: TGCGCCAGCAGCCCGGGACTAGCAAGGGACACCGGGGAGCTGTTTTTT.

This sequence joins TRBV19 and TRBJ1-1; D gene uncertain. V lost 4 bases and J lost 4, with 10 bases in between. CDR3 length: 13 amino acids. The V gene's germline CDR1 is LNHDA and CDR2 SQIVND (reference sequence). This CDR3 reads CASSSRRGTEAFF. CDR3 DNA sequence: TGTGCCAGTAGTAGCAGGCGGGGCACTGAAGCTTTCTTT.